A single sample gave rise to the 8 T cell receptor beta chains below, sequenced in a study of cytomegalovirus exposure and HLA in healthy donors. The PCR employed 60 Vbeta primers together with 13 Jbeta primers. This table comes from immunoSEQ multiplex PCR, and its TCRdb copy is limited to in-frame clones, with some not included. The sample includes approximately 59,000 clones, 60% to 80% of them seen just once. Sequencing was done on a sample of PBMCs. These TCRs come from a man younger than 45 in good health and CMV-seronegative.

V gene TRBV19 combines with J gene TRBJ1-6; D remains ambiguous. Germline V gene data show CDR1 as LNHDA and CDR2 as SQIVND (reference sequence). The CDR3 spans 15 residues. Trimming removed 3 bases from V and 0 bases from J, with 6 bases in between. CDR3 nucleotides: TGTGCCAGTAGTATCACCAGCTCCTATAATTCACCCCTCCACTTT. It translates to CASSITSSYNSPLHF.

The chain joins TRBV6-4 to TRBJ2-6; D is perhaps TRBD1 (5 bases). The length of the CDR3 is 15 residues. V was clipped by 2 bases and J by 3 bases, with 8 bases between them. Germline V gives CDR1 MRHNA, CDR2 SNTAGT. CDR3 nucleotides: TGTGCCAGCAGTGACGCCCAGGGTGGGGCCAACGTCCTGACTTTC. It yields the protein CASSDAQGGANVLTF.

This chain joins TRBV4-1 and TRBJ1-5, with a weak D call TRBD1 (6 bases). Trimming removed 3 bases from V and 0 bases from J, with 12 bases in between. In germline, CDR1 is MGHRA, CDR2 YSYEKL. The CDR3 extends over 16 amino acids. This CDR3 is CASSHGQMYSNQPQHF. DNA of the CDR3: TGCGCCAGCAGCCACGGACAGATGTATAGCAATCAGCCCCAGCATTTT.

This clone was picked up a small number of times. The gene calls are TRBV18 and TRBJ2-5; tentative D call: TRBD2 (6 bases). Trimming shortened V by 2 bases and J by 5 bases, and 15 bases separated the two germline ends. Germline CDR1 KGHSH, CDR2 LQKENI. This CDR3 is 15 amino acids long. DNA of the CDR3: TGTGCCAGCTCACCAGATGAGGCTGGGGGGGAGACCCAGTACTTC. This codes for CASSPDEAGGETQYF.

In this sample, this clone turned up once. CDR3 in DNA: TGCAGCGTTCAAACTAGCGGGGGCGGGGGGGGCGAGCAGTACTTC. Its protein product is CSVQTSGGGGGEQYF. This rearrangement joins TRBV29-1 to TRBJ2-7; TRBD2 matches 11 bases. V dropped 5 bases and J dropped 6; count of bases not matched to a gene: 12. Looked up from germline, CDR1 is SQVTM and CDR2 is ANQGSEA. The CDR3 consists of 15 residues.

The table lists this clone with a few counts. The V and J genes are TRBV25-1 and TRBJ1-2, with 8 bases lining up with TRBD1. The CDR3 runs 15 residues. In germline, CDR1 is MGHDK, CDR2 SYGVNS. Germline trimming cut 3 bases from V and 4 bases from J; bases unmatched to any gene: 7. CDR3 in DNA: TGTGCCAGCAGTGACATGACAGGGGACGGCTATGGCTACACCTTC. Translated, it gives CASSDMTGDGYGYTF.

This clone appeared a few times. This chain connects TRBV7-6 to TRBJ2-5; 11 nucleotides match TRBD1. The germline CDR1 and CDR2 sequences are SGHVS and FNYEAQ. This CDR3 comprises 14 residues. V was pared by 7 bases and J by 5 bases, with 6 bases of the junction left unmatched. The CDR3 nucleotides read TGTGCCAGCACCCGGACAGGGGGCGGCGAGACCCAGTACTTC. Protein product: CASTRTGGGETQYF.

This sequence joins TRBV19 and TRBJ2-4; D is unclear. CDR3 size: 14 residues. CDR1 and CDR2 (germline): LNHDA, SQIVND (reference sequence). Trimming took 1 base from V and 0 from J, leaving 4 bases between them. The CDR3 reads CASSIGAAKNIQYF. In DNA form, the CDR3 reads TGTGCCAGTAGTATAGGGGCAGCCAAAAACATTCAGTACTTC. Full variable domain (outside the CDR3, taken from reference TRBV19 and TRBJ2-4): DGGITQSPKYLFRKEGQNVTLSCEQNLNHDAMYWYRQDPGQGLRLIYYSQIVNDFQKGDIAEGYSVSREKKESFPLTVTSAQKNPTAFYLCASSIGAAKNIQYFGAGTRLSVL.